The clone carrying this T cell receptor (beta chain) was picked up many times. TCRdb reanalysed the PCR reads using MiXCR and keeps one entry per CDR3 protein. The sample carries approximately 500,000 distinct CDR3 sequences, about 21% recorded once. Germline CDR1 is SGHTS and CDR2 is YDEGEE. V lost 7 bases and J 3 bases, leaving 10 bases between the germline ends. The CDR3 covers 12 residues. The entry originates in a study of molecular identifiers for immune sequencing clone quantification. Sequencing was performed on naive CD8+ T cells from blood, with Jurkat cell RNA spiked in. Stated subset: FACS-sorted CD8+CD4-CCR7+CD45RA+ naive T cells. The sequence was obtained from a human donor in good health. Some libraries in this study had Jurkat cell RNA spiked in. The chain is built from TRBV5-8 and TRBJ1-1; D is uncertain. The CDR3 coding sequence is TGTGCCAGCCCCCCCGTGGACACTGAAGCTTTCTTT. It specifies CASPPVDTEAFF. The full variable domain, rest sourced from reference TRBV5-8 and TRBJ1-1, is EAGVTQSPTHLIKTRGQQATLRCSPISGHTSVYWYQQALGLGLQFLLWYDEGEERNRGNFPPRFSGRQFPNYSSELNVNALELEDSALYLCASPPVDTEAFFGQGTRLTVV.